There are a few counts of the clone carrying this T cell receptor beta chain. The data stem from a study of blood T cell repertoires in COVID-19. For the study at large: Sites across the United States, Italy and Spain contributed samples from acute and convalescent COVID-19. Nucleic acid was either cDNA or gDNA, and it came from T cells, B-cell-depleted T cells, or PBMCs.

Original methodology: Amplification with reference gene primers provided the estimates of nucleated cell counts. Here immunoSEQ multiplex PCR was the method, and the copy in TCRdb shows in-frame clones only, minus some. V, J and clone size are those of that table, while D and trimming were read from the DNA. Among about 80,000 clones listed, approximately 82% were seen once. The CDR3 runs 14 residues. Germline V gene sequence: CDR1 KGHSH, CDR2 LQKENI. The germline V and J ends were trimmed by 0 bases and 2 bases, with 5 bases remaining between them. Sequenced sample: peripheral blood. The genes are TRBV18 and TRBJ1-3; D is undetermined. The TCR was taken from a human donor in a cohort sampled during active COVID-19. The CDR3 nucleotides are TGTGCCAGCTCACCACCTATAGCTGGAAACACCATATATTTT. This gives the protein CASSPPIAGNTIYF.